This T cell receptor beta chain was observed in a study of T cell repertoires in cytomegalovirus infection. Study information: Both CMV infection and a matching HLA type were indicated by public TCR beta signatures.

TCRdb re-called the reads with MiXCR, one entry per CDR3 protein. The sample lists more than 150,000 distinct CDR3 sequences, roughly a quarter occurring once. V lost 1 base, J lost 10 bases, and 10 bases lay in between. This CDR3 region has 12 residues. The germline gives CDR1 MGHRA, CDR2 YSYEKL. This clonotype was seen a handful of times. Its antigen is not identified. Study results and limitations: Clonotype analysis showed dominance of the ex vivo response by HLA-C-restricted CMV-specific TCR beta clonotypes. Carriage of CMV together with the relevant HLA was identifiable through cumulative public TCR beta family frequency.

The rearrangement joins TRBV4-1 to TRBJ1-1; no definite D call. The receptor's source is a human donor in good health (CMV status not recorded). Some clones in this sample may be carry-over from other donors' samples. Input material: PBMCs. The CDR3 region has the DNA TGCGCCAGCAGCCAAGGGGCGGCGGGAGCTTTCTTT. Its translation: CASSQGAAGAFF.